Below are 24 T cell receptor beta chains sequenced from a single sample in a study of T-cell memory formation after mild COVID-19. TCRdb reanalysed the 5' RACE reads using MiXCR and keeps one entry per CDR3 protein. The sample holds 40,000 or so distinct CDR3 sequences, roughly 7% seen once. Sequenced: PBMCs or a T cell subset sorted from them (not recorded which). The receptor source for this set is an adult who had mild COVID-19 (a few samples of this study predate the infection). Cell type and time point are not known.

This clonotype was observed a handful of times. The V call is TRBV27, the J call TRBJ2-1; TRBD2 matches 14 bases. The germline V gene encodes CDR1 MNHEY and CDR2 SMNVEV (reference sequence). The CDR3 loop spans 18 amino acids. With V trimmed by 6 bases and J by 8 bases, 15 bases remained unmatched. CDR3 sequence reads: CASRLGLAGGLGKDEQFF. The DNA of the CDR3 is TGTGCCAGCAGGCTAGGACTAGCGGGAGGCCTGGGGAAAGATGAGCAGTTCTTC.

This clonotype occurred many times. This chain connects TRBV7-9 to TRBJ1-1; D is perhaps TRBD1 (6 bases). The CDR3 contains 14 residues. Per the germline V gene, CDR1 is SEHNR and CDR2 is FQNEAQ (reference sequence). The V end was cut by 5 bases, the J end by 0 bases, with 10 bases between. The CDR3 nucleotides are TGTGCCAGCAGCGTAAGGACAGTGAACACTGAAGCTTTCTTT. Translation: CASSVRTVNTEAFF.

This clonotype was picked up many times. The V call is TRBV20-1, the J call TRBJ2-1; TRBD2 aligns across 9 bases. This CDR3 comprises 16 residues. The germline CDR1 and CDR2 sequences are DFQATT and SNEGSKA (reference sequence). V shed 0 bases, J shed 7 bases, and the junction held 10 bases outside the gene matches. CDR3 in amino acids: CSARDPVSGSSNEQFF. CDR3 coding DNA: TGCAGTGCTAGAGATCCGGTTAGCGGGAGTAGTAATGAGCAGTTCTTC.

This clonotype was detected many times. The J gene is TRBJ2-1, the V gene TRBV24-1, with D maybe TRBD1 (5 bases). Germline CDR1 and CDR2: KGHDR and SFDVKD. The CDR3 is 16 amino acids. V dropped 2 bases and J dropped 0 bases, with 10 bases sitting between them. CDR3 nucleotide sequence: TGTGCCACCAGTGATTCAGGGTCGGGCTCCTACAATGAGCAGTTCTTC. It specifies CATSDSGSGSYNEQFF.

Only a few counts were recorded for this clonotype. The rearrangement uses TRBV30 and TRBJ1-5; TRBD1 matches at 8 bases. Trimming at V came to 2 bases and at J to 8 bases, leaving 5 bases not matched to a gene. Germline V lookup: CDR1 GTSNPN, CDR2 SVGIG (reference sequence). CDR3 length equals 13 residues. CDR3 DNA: TGTGCCTGGAGTACGACAGGGGTCGAGCCCCAGCATTTT. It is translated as CAWSTTGVEPQHF.

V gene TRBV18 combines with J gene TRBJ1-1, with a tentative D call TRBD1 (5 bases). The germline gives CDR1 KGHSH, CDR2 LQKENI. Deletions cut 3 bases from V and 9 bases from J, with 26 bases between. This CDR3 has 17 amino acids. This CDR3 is CASSPTSWEGPKVKAFF. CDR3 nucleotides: TGTGCCAGCTCACCCACCTCCTGGGAGGGACCGAAAGTTAAAGCTTTCTTT.

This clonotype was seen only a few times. The CDR3 region has the DNA TGTGCCTGGAGTGCGGGACTAGCGTTAGTCAATGAGCAGTTCTTC. Its protein is CAWSAGLALVNEQFF. The chain joins TRBV30 to TRBJ2-1; 10 positions agree with TRBD2. V lost 1 base, J lost 6 bases, and 6 bases stayed unmatched. From germline, CDR1 is GTSNPN and CDR2 SVGIG (reference sequence). The CDR3 is 15 amino acids.

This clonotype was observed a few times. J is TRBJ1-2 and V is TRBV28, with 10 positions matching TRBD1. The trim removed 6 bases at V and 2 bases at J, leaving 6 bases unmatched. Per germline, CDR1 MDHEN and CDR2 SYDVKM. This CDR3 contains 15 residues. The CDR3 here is CASSTQTGGNYGYTF. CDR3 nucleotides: TGTGCCAGCAGCACGCAGACAGGGGGCAACTATGGCTACACCTTC.

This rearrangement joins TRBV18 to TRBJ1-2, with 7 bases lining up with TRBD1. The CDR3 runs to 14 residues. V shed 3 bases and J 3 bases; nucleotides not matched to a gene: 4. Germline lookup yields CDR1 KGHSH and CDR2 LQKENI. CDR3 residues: CASSPTGQDYGYTF. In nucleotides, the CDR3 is TGTGCCAGCTCACCGACAGGGCAGGACTATGGCTACACCTTC.

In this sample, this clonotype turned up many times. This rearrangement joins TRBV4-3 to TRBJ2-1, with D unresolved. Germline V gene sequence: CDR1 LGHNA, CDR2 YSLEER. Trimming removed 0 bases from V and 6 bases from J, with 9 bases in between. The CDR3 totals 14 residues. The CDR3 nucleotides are TGCGCCAGCAGCCAAGATGGCCTAGGCAATGAGCAGTTCTTC. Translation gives CASSQDGLGNEQFF.

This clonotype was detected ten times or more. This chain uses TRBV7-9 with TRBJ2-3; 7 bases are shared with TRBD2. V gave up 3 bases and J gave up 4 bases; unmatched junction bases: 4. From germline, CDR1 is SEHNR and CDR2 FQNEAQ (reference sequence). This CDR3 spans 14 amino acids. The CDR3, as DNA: TGTGCCAGCAGCTTTACTAGCGCAGCAGATACGCAGTATTTT. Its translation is CASSFTSAADTQYF.

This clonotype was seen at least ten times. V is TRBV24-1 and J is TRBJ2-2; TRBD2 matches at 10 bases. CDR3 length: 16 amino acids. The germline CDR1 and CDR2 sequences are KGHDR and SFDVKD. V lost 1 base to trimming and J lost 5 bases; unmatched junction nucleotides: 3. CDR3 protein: CATSDLAGGPTGELFF. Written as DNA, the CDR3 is TGTGCCACCAGTGATTTAGCGGGAGGGCCAACCGGGGAGCTGTTTTTT.

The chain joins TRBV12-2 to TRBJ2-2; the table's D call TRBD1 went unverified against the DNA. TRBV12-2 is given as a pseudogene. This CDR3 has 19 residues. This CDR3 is CASRLGRAMRGRNTGELFF. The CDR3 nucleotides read TGTGCAAGTCGCTTAGGCCGGGCCATGCGGGGCCGCAACACCGGGGAGCTGTTTTTT.

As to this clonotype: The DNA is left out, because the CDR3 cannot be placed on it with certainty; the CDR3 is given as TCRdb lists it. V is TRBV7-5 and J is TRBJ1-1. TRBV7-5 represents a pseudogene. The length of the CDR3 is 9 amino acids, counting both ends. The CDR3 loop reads CISVPEAFF.

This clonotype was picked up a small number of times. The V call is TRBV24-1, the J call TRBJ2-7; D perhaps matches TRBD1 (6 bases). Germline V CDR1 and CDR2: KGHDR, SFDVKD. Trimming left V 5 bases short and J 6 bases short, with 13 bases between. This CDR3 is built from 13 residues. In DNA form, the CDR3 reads TGTGCCACCAGTGGTCCAACAGGGTCCGAGCAGTACTTC. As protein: CATSGPTGSEQYF.

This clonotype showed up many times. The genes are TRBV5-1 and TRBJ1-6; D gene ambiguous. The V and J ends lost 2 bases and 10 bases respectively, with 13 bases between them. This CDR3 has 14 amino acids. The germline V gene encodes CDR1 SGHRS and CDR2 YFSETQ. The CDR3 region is CASSLADPKSPLHF. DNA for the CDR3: TGCGCCAGCAGCTTAGCAGACCCTAAGTCACCCCTCCACTTT.

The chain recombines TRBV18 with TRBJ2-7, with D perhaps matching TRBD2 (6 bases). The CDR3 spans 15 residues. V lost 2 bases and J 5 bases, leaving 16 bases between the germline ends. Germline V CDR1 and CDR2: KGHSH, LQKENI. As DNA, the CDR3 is TGTGCCAGCTCACCAAGGATCGGGACTTCTGACGAGCAGTACTTC. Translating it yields CASSPRIGTSDEQYF.

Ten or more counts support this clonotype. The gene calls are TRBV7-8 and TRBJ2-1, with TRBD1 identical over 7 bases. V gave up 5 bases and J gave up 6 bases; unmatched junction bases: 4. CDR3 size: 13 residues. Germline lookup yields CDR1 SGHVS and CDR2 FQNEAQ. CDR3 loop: CASSRHRGNEQFF. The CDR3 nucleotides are TGTGCCAGCAGCCGTCACAGGGGCAATGAGCAGTTCTTC.

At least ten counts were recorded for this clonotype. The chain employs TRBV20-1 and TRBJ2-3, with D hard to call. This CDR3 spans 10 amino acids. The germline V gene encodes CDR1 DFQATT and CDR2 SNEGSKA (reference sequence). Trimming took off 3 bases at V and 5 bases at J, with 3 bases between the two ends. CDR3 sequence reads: CSARLDTQYF. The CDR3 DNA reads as TGCAGTGCTAGGTTAGATACGCAGTATTTT.

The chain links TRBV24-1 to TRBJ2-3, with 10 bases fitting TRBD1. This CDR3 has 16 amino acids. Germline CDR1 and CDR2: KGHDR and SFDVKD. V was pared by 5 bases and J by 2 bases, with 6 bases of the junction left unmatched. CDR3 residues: CATSAMDRGDTDTQYF. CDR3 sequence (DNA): TGTGCCACCAGTGCAATGGACAGGGGGGACACAGATACGCAGTATTTT.

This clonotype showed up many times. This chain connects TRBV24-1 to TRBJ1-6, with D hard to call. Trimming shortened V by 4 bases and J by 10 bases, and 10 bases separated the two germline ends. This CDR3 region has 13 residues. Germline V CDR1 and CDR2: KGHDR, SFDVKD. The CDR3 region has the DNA TGTGCCACCAGTGACCGCGTTGGCTCACCCCTCCACTTT. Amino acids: CATSDRVGSPLHF.

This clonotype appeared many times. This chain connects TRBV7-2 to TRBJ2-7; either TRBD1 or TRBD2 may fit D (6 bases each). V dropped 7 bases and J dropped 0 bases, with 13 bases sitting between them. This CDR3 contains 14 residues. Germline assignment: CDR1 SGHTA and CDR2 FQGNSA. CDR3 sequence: CASKEGGPSYEQYF. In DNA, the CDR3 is TGTGCCAGCAAGGAAGGGGGGCCCTCCTACGAGCAGTACTTC.

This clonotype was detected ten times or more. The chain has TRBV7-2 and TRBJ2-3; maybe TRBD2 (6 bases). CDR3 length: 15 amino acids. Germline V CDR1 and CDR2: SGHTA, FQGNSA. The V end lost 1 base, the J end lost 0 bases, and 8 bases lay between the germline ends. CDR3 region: CASSLVAASTDTQYF. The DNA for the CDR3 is TGTGCCAGCAGCTTAGTAGCGGCTAGCACAGATACGCAGTATTTT.

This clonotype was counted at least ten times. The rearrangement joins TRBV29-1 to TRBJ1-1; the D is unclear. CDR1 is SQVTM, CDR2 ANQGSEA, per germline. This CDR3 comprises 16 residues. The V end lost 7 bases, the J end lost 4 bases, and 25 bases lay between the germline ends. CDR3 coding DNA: TGCAGCGGTTCCACCCGGGGAAGATCTGGCGTCACTGAAGCTTTCTTT. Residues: CSGSTRGRSGVTEAFF.